The 14 T cell receptor beta chains reported below all come from one sample, sequenced in a study of blood T cell repertoires in COVID-19. Data came from immunoSEQ multiplex PCR; TCRdb stores just in-frame clones and leaves some out. The sample has 150,000 to 200,000 clones; more than 65% are singletons. Sequencing was carried out using PBMCs or T cells enriched from blood (not recorded which). These receptors came from a woman in her fifties or sixties with acute COVID-19.

The chain has TRBV10-3 and TRBJ2-2; the D gene is possibly TRBD2 (6 bases). The length of the CDR3 is 17 residues. CDR1 and CDR2 from the germline V gene are ENHRY and SYGVKD. V lost 3 bases, J lost 6 bases, and 20 bases lay in between. CDR3 region: CAISERGGGKDAGELFF. DNA for the CDR3: TGTGCCATCAGTGAACGGGGAGGTGGCAAGGACGCCGGGGAGCTGTTTTTT.

CDR3 bases: TGTGCCAGCTCATTAGCGGCGGGAAACACCATATATTTT. This sequence encodes CASSLAAGNTIYF. The chain combines TRBV18 with TRBJ1-3, with D uncertain. The CDR3 spans 13 residues. V was trimmed by 5 bases and J by 4 bases, leaving 9 bases between them. CDR1 and CDR2 (germline): KGHSH, LQKENI.

This chain joins TRBV19 and TRBJ1-4; D uncertain. Germline V gene lookup returns CDR1 LNHDA and CDR2 SQIVND (reference sequence). The V end was cut by 6 bases, the J end by 4 bases, with 9 bases between. This CDR3 spans 13 amino acids. CDR3 region: CASRDHSNEKLFF. Written as DNA, the CDR3 is TGTGCCAGTAGAGATCATAGTAATGAAAAACTGTTTTTT.

This clone appeared a few times. This chain joins TRBV5-4 and TRBJ2-1; TRBD2 agrees at 15 bases. V was clipped by 3 bases and J by 4 bases; unmatched bases: 5. The CDR3 is 17 amino acids. CDR1 is SGHNT and CDR2 is YYREEE in the germline V gene (reference sequence). As DNA, the CDR3 is TGTGCCAGCAGCTGGGGACTAGCGGGGGGTTCATACAATGAGCAGTTCTTC. Its translation is CASSWGLAGGSYNEQFF.

This clone appeared a single time. J is TRBJ1-2 and V is TRBV4-3, with D tentatively TRBD1 (5 bases). Germline loops: CDR1 LGHNA, CDR2 YSLEER. The V end was cut by 1 base, the J end by 6 bases, with 18 bases between. The CDR3 totals 16 residues. The CDR3 is CASSQGLRGFEDGYTF. The CDR3 DNA follows: TGCGCCAGCAGCCAAGGTCTGCGGGGGTTTGAGGATGGCTACACCTTC.

In this sample, this clone turned up a few times. The J gene is TRBJ2-1, the V gene TRBV5-6; 11 bases agree with TRBD1. V dropped 2 bases and J dropped 5; count of bases not matched to a gene: 3. The CDR3 runs to 15 residues. Looked up from germline, CDR1 is SGHDT and CDR2 is YYEEEE. CDR3 sequence: CASSFQDRGHNEQFF. The CDR3 nucleotides are TGTGCCAGCAGCTTTCAGGACAGGGGGCACAATGAGCAGTTCTTC.

J is TRBJ2-5 and V is TRBV29-1; D is undetermined. The V end lost 3 bases, the J end lost 4 bases, and 6 bases lay between the germline ends. Germline-derived CDR1 and CDR2 are SQVTM and ANQGSEA. The CDR3 loop spans 11 amino acids. DNA of the CDR3: TGCAGCGTTGAGCACGGAGAGACCCAGTACTTC. This gives the protein CSVEHGETQYF.

The table lists this clone with a count of one. The J gene is TRBJ2-3, the V gene TRBV5-1; 7 nucleotides align to TRBD2. CDR1 is SGHRS and CDR2 is YFSETQ in the germline V gene. The V segment lost 3 bases and the J segment 3 bases; nucleotides outside the gene matches: 7. The CDR3 runs 15 residues. Here the CDR3 DNA reads TGCGCCAGCAGCTCACTTGGGGAGGGGACAGATACGCAGTATTTT. As protein: CASSSLGEGTDTQYF.

The rearrangement joins TRBV6-5 to TRBJ1-6; D is unresolved. The V end lost 6 bases, the J end lost 7 bases, and 10 bases lay between the germline ends. The CDR3 runs 13 residues. Germline V gene lookup returns CDR1 MNHEY and CDR2 SVGAGI. The CDR3 DNA sequence: TGTGCCAGCAGAGTCACGGGGAATTCACCCCTCCACTTT. As protein: CASRVTGNSPLHF.

This clone was observed a single time. The chain couples TRBV7-9 to TRBJ1-1; 7 nucleotides agree with TRBD1. This CDR3 contains 16 residues. The junction had 6 bases not matched to a gene; V was cut back by 1 base and J by 1 base. Germline CDR1 is SEHNR and CDR2 is FQNEAQ (reference sequence). The CDR3 sequence is CASSLGGQFPNTEAFF. CDR3 DNA: TGTGCCAGCAGCTTAGGGGGACAGTTCCCGAACACTGAAGCTTTCTTT.

V is TRBV10-3 and J is TRBJ2-2; 9 bases agree with TRBD1. Germline trimming cut 6 bases from V and 4 bases from J; bases unmatched to any gene: 6. Germline CDR1 and CDR2: ENHRY and SYGVKD. This CDR3 has 15 amino acids. This CDR3 reads CAIRGTGSGTGELFF. The CDR3 DNA reads TGTGCCATCAGGGGGACAGGGTCTGGCACCGGGGAGCTGTTTTTT.

As DNA, the CDR3 is TGTGCCAGCAGCTTAACGTCGGGGGGGCCAGGCGAGCAGTTCTTC. This sequence encodes CASSLTSGGPGEQFF. This rearrangement joins TRBV11-3 to TRBJ2-1; 8 nucleotides match TRBD2. The CDR3 sequence is 15 residues long. Germline-derived CDR1 and CDR2 are SGHNT and YENEEA. The V and J ends lost 2 bases and 10 bases, in that order; junction bases with no gene match: 10.

Points on this clone: The identical CDR3 is also encoded by other nucleotide sequences in the sample. The rearrangement joins TRBV3-1 (or the pseudogene TRBV3-2) to TRBJ2-6; TRBD1 is a possible D gene (5 bases). Between the trimmed V and J ends, which lost 3 bases and 2 bases, there was a span of 8 bases. The CDR3 contains 15 residues. Looked up from germline, CDR1 is LGHDT and CDR2 is YNNKEL (reference sequence). The CDR3 DNA sequence: TGTGCCAGCAGCCAGGGGCGAGCTGGGGCCAACGTCCTGACTTTC. Translation: CASSQGRAGANVLTF.

This clone has a single count. This chain joins TRBV6-5 and TRBJ1-2; D is uncertain. The germline V gene has CDR1 MNHEY and CDR2 SVGAGI. The V and J ends lost 2 bases and 7 bases respectively, with 14 bases between them. The CDR3 totals 14 residues. CDR3 sequence reads: CASSYHGASGGYTF. CDR3 DNA sequence: TGTGCCAGCAGTTACCACGGAGCAAGTGGTGGCTACACCTTC.